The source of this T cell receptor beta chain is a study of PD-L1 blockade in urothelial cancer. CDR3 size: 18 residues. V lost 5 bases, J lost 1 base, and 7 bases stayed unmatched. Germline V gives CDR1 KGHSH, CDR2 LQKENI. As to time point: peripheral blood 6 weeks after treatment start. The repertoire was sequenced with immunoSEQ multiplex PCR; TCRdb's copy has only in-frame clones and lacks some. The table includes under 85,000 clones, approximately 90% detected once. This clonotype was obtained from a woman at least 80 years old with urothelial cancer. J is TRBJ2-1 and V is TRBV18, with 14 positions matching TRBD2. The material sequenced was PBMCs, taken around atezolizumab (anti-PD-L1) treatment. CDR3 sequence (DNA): TGTGCCAGCTCATCAGGACTAGCGGGAGGTGGGTCCTACAATGAGCAGTTCTTC. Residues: CASSSGLAGGGSYNEQFF.